This entry lists 18 T cell receptor beta chains sequenced from one sample in a study of T-cell reconstitution after alpha-beta-depleted transplantation in children. The TCRbeta library incorporated unique molecular identifiers. TCRdb reprocessed the PCR reads via MiXCR and lists one record per CDR3 protein. This table holds around 450,000 distinct CDR3 sequences, roughly two fifths found once. The sequencing used PBMCs, collected before TCRalphabeta/CD19-depleted stem cell transplant. The receptors stem from a girl aged 2 to 10 with aplastic anemia, due to receive a stem cell transplant.

This clonotype showed up many times. The chain joins TRBV5-1 to TRBJ1-5; D may be TRBD1 (6 bases). There are 13 residues in the CDR3. Trimming pared 2 bases from V and 7 bases from J, leaving 10 bases between. Germline V gene data show CDR1 as SGHRS and CDR2 as YFSETQ. The CDR3 nucleotides are TGCGCCAGCAGCTTAGGGGGTTACCAGCCCCAGCATTTT. Encoded protein: CASSLGGYQPQHF.

The chain uses TRBV4-1 and TRBJ1-2; 10 positions agree with TRBD1. V was clipped by 1 base and J by 4 bases; unmatched bases: 6. The CDR3 totals 16 residues. The germline V gene encodes CDR1 MGHRA and CDR2 YSYEKL. Written as DNA, the CDR3 is TGCGCCAGCAGCCAAGCTCCGACAGGGGGCATCTATGGCTACACCTTC. Translation: CASSQAPTGGIYGYTF.

There are many counts of this clonotype. The gene calls are TRBV4-2 and TRBJ2-3; 14 bases line up with TRBD2. CDR1 and CDR2 (germline): LGHNA, YNFKEQ. The CDR3 is 17 amino acids. V shed 4 bases, J shed 1 base, and the junction held 4 bases outside the gene matches. In nucleotides, the CDR3 is TGTGCCAGCAGCCCGGGACTAGCGGGAGTCCGCACAGATACGCAGTATTTT. This sequence encodes CASSPGLAGVRTDTQYF.

In this sample, this clonotype turned up many times. V and J are TRBV29-1 and TRBJ2-5; no reliable D call. CDR3 length: 13 amino acids. CDR1 is SQVTM and CDR2 is ANQGSEA in the germline V gene. With 3 bases removed from V and 4 bases from J, the gap between germline ends came to 12 bases. The CDR3 reads CSVDDPGRETQYF. The CDR3, as DNA: TGCAGCGTTGACGACCCCGGAAGAGAGACCCAGTACTTC.

The CDR3 reads CASSLGGREQFF. For the CDR3, the DNA is TGCGCCAGCAGCTTGGGGGGACGAGAGCAGTTCTTC. The genes are TRBV5-1 and TRBJ2-1; D may correspond to TRBD1 or TRBD2 (5 bases each). Germline values: CDR1 SGHRS, CDR2 YFSETQ. V dropped 0 bases and J dropped 10 bases, with 8 bases sitting between them. This CDR3 comprises 12 residues.

In regard to this clonotype: An end of the junction differs from the germline gene, which may be a read error. V usage is TRBV3-1 and J usage is TRBJ2-2; possibly TRBD2 for D (6 bases). Germline V lookup: CDR1 LGHDT, CDR2 YNNKEL (reference sequence). This CDR3 spans 15 amino acids. The CDR3, as DNA: TGTGCCTGCAGCCCGCGGGACTTCTACACCGGGGAGCTGTTTTTT. This sequence encodes CACSPRDFYTGELFF.

The chain employs TRBV28 and TRBJ2-3; D ambiguous. CDR3 length equals 14 residues. From germline, CDR1 is MDHEN and CDR2 SYDVKM. V was shortened by 6 bases and J by 2 bases, with 12 bases between the two germline ends. DNA for the CDR3: TGTGCCAGCAGCCTCTGGACCGACACAGATACGCAGTATTTT. Its translation: CASSLWTDTDTQYF.

This chain joins TRBV28 and TRBJ1-1, with D possibly matching TRBD1 (6 bases). The V and J ends lost 3 bases and 1 base respectively, with 9 bases between them. Germline lookup yields CDR1 MDHEN and CDR2 SYDVKM. The CDR3 is made up of 14 amino acids. The CDR3, as DNA: TGTGCCAGCAGTTTCTGGGGGCGGAACACTGAAGCTTTCTTT. Its protein product is CASSFWGRNTEAFF. The variable domain in full, with the rest retrieved from reference TRBV28 and TRBJ1-1, is DVKVTQSSRYLVKRTGEKVFLECVQDMDHENMFWYRQDPGLGLRLIYFSYDVKMKEKGDIPEGYSVSREKKERFSLILESASTNQTSMYLCASSFWGRNTEAFFGQGTRLTVV.

The V and J genes are TRBV4-1 and TRBJ2-1; 9 bases line up with TRBD2. Germline V gene data show CDR1 as MGHRA and CDR2 as YSYEKL. The CDR3 is 16 residues long. The junction had 4 bases not matched to a gene; V was cut back by 0 bases and J by 4 bases. CDR3: CASSQDNSGRYNEQFF. The DNA for the CDR3 is TGCGCCAGCAGCCAAGACAATAGCGGGAGATACAATGAGCAGTTCTTC.

The gene calls are TRBV7-8 and TRBJ2-3; 12 bases map to TRBD2. CDR1 SGHVS and CDR2 FQNEAQ come from the germline V gene. The CDR3 consists of 20 residues. V dropped 3 bases and J dropped 4; count of bases not matched to a gene: 17. The CDR3 protein is CASSFAPNLAGGPTADTQYF. The CDR3 bases are TGTGCCAGCAGCTTCGCACCCAACCTAGCGGGAGGGCCAACCGCAGATACGCAGTATTTT.

This clonotype was seen a handful of times. The gene calls are TRBV20-1 and TRBJ2-1; D ambiguous. Between the trimmed V and J ends, which lost 6 bases and 1 base, there was a span of 16 bases. CDR3 size: 15 residues. Per the germline V gene, CDR1 is DFQATT and CDR2 is SNEGSKA (reference sequence). The CDR3 nucleotides read TGCAGTGCGCAGAGCCGGTTTAGATCCTACAATGAGCAGTTCTTC. Translated, it gives CSAQSRFRSYNEQFF.

V gene TRBV27 combines with J gene TRBJ2-7; D possibly corresponds to TRBD2 (5 bases). Trimming removed 0 bases from V and 4 bases from J, with 13 bases in between. The CDR3 contains 15 residues. The V gene's germline CDR1 is MNHEY and CDR2 SMNVEV (reference sequence). The CDR3: CASSLSGPGFYEQYF. The CDR3 nucleotides are TGTGCCAGCAGTTTATCCGGTCCGGGATTTTACGAGCAGTACTTC.

Only a few counts were recorded for this clonotype. This chain connects TRBV24-1 to TRBJ2-3, with 11 bases aligning to TRBD2. The CDR3 consists of 15 residues. After removal of 6 bases from V and 3 bases from J, the junction contained 4 bases not matched to a gene. The germline V gene encodes CDR1 KGHDR and CDR2 SFDVKD. The CDR3 loop reads CATSPSSGRTDTQYF. CDR3 bases: TGTGCCACCAGTCCCTCTAGCGGGAGGACAGATACGCAGTATTTT.

This clonotype came up a few times. The gene calls are TRBV5-5 and TRBJ2-1; 8 bases map to TRBD1. Looked up from germline, CDR1 is SGHKS and CDR2 is YYEKEE (reference sequence). The junction had 9 bases not matched to a gene; V was cut back by 2 bases and J by 8 bases. This CDR3 spans 15 amino acids. CDR3 amino acids: CASSFRAGGGYEQFF. CDR3 DNA sequence: TGTGCCAGCAGCTTTCGTGCAGGGGGCGGATATGAGCAGTTCTTC.

The genes are TRBV6-1 and TRBJ2-2; possibly TRBD2 for D (6 bases). Germline V lookup: CDR1 MNHNS, CDR2 SASEGT. The CDR3 has 14 residues. The ends were cut back, 10 bases at V and 3 bases at J, with 15 bases in the middle. CDR3 region: CATRQGLDTGELFF. The CDR3 nucleotides read TGTGCCACTAGGCAGGGACTTGACACCGGGGAGCTGTTTTTT.

This chain joins TRBV20-1 and TRBJ2-5; D is unresolved. There are 13 residues in the CDR3. Trimming took off 5 bases at V and 1 base at J, with 11 bases between the two ends. CDR1 and CDR2 from the germline V gene are DFQATT and SNEGSKA (reference sequence). Here the CDR3 DNA reads TGCAGTGCTGCGAGAACGGGCCAAGAGACCCAGTACTTC. Amino acid sequence: CSAARTGQETQYF.

The chain combines TRBV3-1 with TRBJ2-7, with 12 positions matching TRBD2. The CDR3 is 17 residues long. Germline CDR1 reads LGHDT; CDR2 reads YNNKEL (reference sequence). V lost 4 bases and J lost 6; bases outside the gene matches: 13. The CDR3 nucleotides are TGTGCCAGCAGCCTCACCCCAAGACTAGCGGGAGAGGGCGAGCAGTACTTC. It codes for CASSLTPRLAGEGEQYF.

This clonotype was counted once. The genes are TRBV20-1 and TRBJ1-1; D call uncertain. Trimming removed 3 bases from V and 5 bases from J, with 13 bases in between. Germline assignment: CDR1 DFQATT and CDR2 SNEGSKA (reference sequence). This CDR3 spans 13 amino acids. CDR3 DNA: TGCAGTGCTAGCCGGGGAGGGAAAACTGAAGCTTTCTTT. Translation gives CSASRGGKTEAFF.